This section outlines one TCR beta chain sequence together with its context. This CDR3 has 12 residues. The V and J ends lost 4 bases and 5 bases respectively, with 5 bases between them. Germline-derived CDR1 and CDR2 are WNHNN and SYGVQD (reference sequence). This sample is part of a study of blood T cell repertoires in COVID-19. The wider study: Acute and convalescent COVID-19 samples came from the United States, Italy and Spain. The analysed material was cDNA or gDNA that came from T cells, B-cell-depleted T cells, or PBMCs.

Original data processing: The assay estimated nucleated cells by amplifying reference gene primers. Profiled with immunoSEQ multiplex PCR; TCRdb holds only in-frame clones, not every one. V, J and clone size reflect that table, while D and trimming were determined from the DNA. The sample yields more than 85,000 clones, roughly 80% seen once. Material: peripheral blood. The clonotype comes from a man of 80 years or more with acute or convalescent COVID-19. This chain joins TRBV10-1 and TRBJ2-2; D not resolved. Here the CDR3 reads CASSVSTGELFF. CDR3 DNA sequence: TGCGCCAGCAGTGTATCTACCGGGGAGCTGTTTTTT.